This T cell receptor beta chain was retrieved from a study of T cell responses to AZD1222 COVID-19 vaccine. CDR1 and CDR2 from the germline V gene are SGDLS and YYNGEE. This CDR3 contains 16 residues. The V and J ends lost 2 bases and 5 bases, in that order; junction bases with no gene match: 9. The method was immunoSEQ multiplex PCR; TCRdb's version includes in-frame clones alone and lacks a portion of them. The data contain roughly 100,000 clones, more than 70% of them singletons. The sequence derives from an adult who received the AZD1222 COVID-19 vaccine. V and J are TRBV9 and TRBJ1-1, with 10 bases fitting TRBD1. The input for sequencing was peripheral blood, taken 28 days after the second AZD1222 dose. The CDR3 sequence is CASSVGQGVWTTEAFF. The CDR3 DNA reads as TGTGCCAGCAGCGTCGGACAGGGGGTTTGGACGACTGAAGCTTTCTTT.